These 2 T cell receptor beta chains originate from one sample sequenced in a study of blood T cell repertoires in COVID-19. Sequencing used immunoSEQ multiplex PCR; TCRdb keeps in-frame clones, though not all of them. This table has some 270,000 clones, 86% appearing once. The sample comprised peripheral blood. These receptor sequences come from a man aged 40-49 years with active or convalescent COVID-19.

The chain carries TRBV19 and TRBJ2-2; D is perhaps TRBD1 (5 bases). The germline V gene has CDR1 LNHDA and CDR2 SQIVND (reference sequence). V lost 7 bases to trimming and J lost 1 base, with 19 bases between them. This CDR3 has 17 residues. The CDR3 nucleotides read TGTGCCAGTACAAGGGGTGTTAGTACAGGGAACACCGGGGAGCTGTTTTTT. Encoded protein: CASTRGVSTGNTGELFF.

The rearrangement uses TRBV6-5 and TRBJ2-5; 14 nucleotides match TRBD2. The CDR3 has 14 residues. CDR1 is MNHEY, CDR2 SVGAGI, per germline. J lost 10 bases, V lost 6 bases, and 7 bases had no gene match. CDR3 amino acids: CASSLGTSGSSQYF. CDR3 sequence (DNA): TGTGCCAGCAGCCTTGGGACTAGCGGGAGTAGCCAGTACTTC.